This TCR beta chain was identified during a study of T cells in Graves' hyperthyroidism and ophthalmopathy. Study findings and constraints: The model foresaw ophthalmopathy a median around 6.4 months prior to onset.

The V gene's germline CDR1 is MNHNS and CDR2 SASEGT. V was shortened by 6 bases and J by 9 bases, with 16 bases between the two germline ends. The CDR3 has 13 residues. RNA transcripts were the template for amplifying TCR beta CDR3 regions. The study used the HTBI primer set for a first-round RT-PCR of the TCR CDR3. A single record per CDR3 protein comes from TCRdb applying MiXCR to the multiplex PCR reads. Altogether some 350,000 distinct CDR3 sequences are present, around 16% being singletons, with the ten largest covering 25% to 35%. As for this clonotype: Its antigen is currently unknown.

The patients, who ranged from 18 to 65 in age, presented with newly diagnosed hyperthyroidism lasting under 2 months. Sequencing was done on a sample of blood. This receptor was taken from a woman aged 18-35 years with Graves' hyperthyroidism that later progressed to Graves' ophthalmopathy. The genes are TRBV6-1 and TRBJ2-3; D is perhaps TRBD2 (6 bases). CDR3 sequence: CASRAPGDITQYF. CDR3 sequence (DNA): TGTGCCAGCAGAGCTCCGGGAGACATCACGCAGTATTTT.